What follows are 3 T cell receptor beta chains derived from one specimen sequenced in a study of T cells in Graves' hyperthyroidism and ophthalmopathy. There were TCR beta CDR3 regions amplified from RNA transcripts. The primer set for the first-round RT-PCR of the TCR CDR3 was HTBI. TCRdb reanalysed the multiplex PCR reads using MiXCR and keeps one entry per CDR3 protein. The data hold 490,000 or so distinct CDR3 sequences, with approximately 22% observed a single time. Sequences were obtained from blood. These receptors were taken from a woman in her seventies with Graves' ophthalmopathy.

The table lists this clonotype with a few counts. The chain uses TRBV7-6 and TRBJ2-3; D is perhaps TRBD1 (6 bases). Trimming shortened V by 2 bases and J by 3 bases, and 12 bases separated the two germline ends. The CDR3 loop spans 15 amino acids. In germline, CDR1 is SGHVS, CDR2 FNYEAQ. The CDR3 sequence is CASSLRTGYTDTQYF. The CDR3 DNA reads TGTGCCAGCAGCTTACGCACAGGGTATACAGATACGCAGTATTTT.

In nucleotides, the CDR3 is TGCGCCAGCAGCCTGAGCGGGAGCCGATACCAAGAGACCCAGTACTTC. The encoded protein is CASSLSGSRYQETQYF. The chain links TRBV5-1 to TRBJ2-5, with 8 bases matching TRBD2. V lost 4 bases, J lost 0 bases, and 8 bases stayed unmatched. CDR1 and CDR2 from the germline V gene are SGHRS and YFSETQ. The CDR3 totals 16 residues.

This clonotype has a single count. The CDR3 protein is CASFRKQGVYEQYF. CDR3 in DNA: TGTGCCTCTTTCCGCAAACAGGGGGTCTACGAGCAGTACTTC. This chain links TRBV30 with TRBJ2-7, with 8 bases identical to TRBD1. With V trimmed by 7 bases and J by 3 bases, 11 bases remained unmatched. The germline V gene encodes CDR1 GTSNPN and CDR2 SVGIG (reference sequence). The CDR3 loop spans 14 amino acids.